The 3 T cell receptor beta chains below all came from one sample that was sequenced in a study of vaccination and CD4 T cells after COVID-19. CD4+ T cells that had been cultured provided DNA sequenced with the Oncomine TCR Beta short-read assay. One entry per CDR3 protein, called by TCRdb with MiXCR from the PCR reads. Among about 15,000 distinct CDR3 sequences listed, under 85% were seen once. No antigen has been identified for these receptors. Described treatment: approximately 10-day PBMC culture with coronavirus spike peptide pools or control peptides (ViraFEST assay). The sequenced sample was CD4+ T cells from blood, cultured in vitro. Every receptor here comes from a human donor who had recovered from COVID-19.

The J gene is TRBJ1-1, the V gene TRBV6-2 or TRBV6-3; unclear D gene. The CDR3 is 14 amino acids. V was cut by 6 bases and J by 1 base, with 12 bases left in between. Germline V gives CDR1 MNHEY, CDR2 SVGEGT. The CDR3 DNA reads as TGTGCCAGCAGCTACGTGACGGCGAACACTGAAGCTTTCTTT. It translates to CASSYVTANTEAFF.

The V and J genes are TRBV20-1 and TRBJ1-2; D not resolved. The V end was cut by 6 bases, the J end by 0 bases, with 5 bases between. The CDR3 has 11 residues. Looked up from germline, CDR1 is DFQATT and CDR2 is SNEGSKA (reference sequence). The CDR3 DNA reads TGCAGTGCCCCCCCTAACTATGGCTACACCTTC. Translation: CSAPPNYGYTF.

This chain uses TRBV20-1 with TRBJ2-7, with 11 bases aligning to TRBD2. J gave up 6 bases and V 5 bases, and 9 bases lay outside the gene matches. Germline assignment: CDR1 DFQATT and CDR2 SNEGSKA (reference sequence). This CDR3 spans 14 amino acids. This CDR3 is CSAGKGSGRAEQYF. The DNA for the CDR3 is TGCAGTGCTGGGAAAGGTAGCGGGAGGGCCGAGCAGTACTTC.